This TCR beta chain was sequenced for a study of cytomegalovirus exposure and HLA in healthy donors. Whole-study results and caveats: The tendency of first-cohort TCR clusters to co-occur in the 100 to 150 validation repertoires was identified by a subsequent analysis. Among the CMV-associated chains, a few were confirmed in vitro as specific for CMV antigens. Among TCR beta chains, those listed as cytomegalovirus-associated numbered about 160.

Some clones are missing from TCRdb's copy, which holds only in-frame ones; the method was immunoSEQ multiplex PCR. The data show about 98,000 clones, over 85% seen once. Of note for this clone: Its target is not known.

This TCR was sampled from a woman in her late teens or twenties in good health and CMV-seronegative. Sequencing was performed on PBMCs.

CDR3 region: CASRLLVEGGGLGNTEAFF. CDR3 in DNA: TGCGCCAGCAGGTTATTAGTCGAAGGGGGCGGGCTCGGGAACACTGAAGCTTTCTTT. The V gene is TRBV10-1, the J gene TRBJ1-1, with 7 nucleotides matching TRBD1. Germline trimming cut 6 bases from V and 1 base from J; bases unmatched to any gene: 20. The CDR3 length is 19 residues. The V gene's germline CDR1 is WNHNN and CDR2 SYGVQD (reference sequence).